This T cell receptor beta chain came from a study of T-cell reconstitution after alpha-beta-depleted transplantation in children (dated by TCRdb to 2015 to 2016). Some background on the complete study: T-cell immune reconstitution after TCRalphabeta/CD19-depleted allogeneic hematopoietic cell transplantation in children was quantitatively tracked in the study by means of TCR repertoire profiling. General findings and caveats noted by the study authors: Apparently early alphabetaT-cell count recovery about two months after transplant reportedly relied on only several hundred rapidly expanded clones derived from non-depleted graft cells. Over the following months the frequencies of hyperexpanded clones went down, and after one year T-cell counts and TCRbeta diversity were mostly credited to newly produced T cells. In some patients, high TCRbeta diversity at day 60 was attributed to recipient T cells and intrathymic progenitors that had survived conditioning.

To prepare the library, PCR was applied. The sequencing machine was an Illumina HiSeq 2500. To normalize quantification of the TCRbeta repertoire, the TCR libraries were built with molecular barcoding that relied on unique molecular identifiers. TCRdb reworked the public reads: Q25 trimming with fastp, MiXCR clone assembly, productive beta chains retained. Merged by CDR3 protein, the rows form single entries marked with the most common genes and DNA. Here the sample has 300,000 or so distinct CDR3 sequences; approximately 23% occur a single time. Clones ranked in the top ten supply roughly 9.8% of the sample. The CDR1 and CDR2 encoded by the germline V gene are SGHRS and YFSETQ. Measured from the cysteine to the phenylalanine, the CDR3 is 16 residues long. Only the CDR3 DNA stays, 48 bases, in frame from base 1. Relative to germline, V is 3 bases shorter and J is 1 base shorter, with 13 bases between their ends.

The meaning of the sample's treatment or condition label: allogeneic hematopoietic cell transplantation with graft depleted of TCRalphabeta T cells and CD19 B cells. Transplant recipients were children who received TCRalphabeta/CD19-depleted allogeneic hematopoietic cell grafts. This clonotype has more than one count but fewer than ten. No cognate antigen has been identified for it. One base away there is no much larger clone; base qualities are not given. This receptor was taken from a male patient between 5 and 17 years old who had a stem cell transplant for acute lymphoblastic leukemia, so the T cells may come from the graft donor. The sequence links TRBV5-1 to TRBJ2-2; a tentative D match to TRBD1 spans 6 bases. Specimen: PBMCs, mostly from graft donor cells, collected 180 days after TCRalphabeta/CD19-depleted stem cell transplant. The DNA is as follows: TGCGCCAGCAGCTCCACAGGGACGCTGAACACCGGGGAGCTGTTTTTT. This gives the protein CASSSTGTLNTGELFF.